This TCR beta chain was sequenced for a study of T cells in Graves' hyperthyroidism and ophthalmopathy. Amplification of TCR beta CDR3 regions was performed using RNA transcripts as template. HTBI primers were the set used in a first-round RT-PCR of the TCR CDR3. TCRdb re-called the multiplex PCR reads with MiXCR, one entry per CDR3 protein. The sample lists more than 500,000 distinct CDR3 sequences, approximately 15% occurring once. This clonotype was detected ten times or more. What it binds is not known. Findings of the study overall: Most expanded thyroid clonotypes above 0.001 recurred in blood.

For Graves' hyperthyroidism to be stable, ophthalmopathy could not progress within 18 months. The authors obtained PBMCs from 10 ml of fresh peripheral blood. The CDR3 consists of 14 residues. The V segment lost 3 bases and the J segment 0 bases; nucleotides outside the gene matches: 1. CDR1 DFQATT and CDR2 SNEGSKA come from the germline V gene (reference sequence). V is TRBV20-1 and J is TRBJ2-2; 7 bases map to TRBD2. This TCR was recovered from a woman in her forties with Graves' hyperthyroidism. The sequencing input was blood. CDR3 nucleotide sequence: TGCAGTGCTAGCCTAGCGGCGAACACCGGGGAGCTGTTTTTT. Translating it yields CSASLAANTGELFF.